This is a list of T cell receptor beta chains from one sample in a study of CD8 T cells in ankylosing spondylitis. From the 5' RACE reads, TCRdb called clonotypes with MiXCR, one entry per CDR3 protein. The table shows under 300,000 distinct CDR3 sequences, with 15% to 20% occurring only once. The sequencing sample was made of blood, either unsorted or a sorted T cell fraction (not recorded which). The receptors shown here come from a male donor with ankylosing spondylitis or in good health (not recorded which). Each CDR3 is given with its conserved first and last residue. The order of the fields is D gene, V gene, J gene, CDR3 length, clone size, CDR3 DNA, CDR3 protein. D genes are given only for firm matches. Clone size appears in some rows only: once, few, many, or a class for an expanded clone.

d_call: TRBD2; v_call: TRBV20-1; j_call: TRBJ2-7; cdr3_length: 16; clone_size: NA; cdr3_nt: TGCAGTGCTAGGCTAGACGGGACTAGCGGGTCCTACGAGCAGTACTTC; cdr3_aa: CSARLDGTSGSYEQYF
d_call: NA; v_call: TRBV27; j_call: TRBJ2-2; cdr3_length: 16; clone_size: many; cdr3_nt: TGTGCCAGCAGTTCCCAGCCGGGACCAAACACCGGGGAGCTGTTTTTT; cdr3_aa: CASSSQPGPNTGELFF
d_call: TRBD2; v_call: TRBV29-1; j_call: TRBJ2-7; cdr3_length: 12; clone_size: NA; cdr3_nt: TGCAGCGGGGGGGGGGGCTCCTACGAGCAGTACTTC; cdr3_aa: CSGGGGSYEQYF
d_call: TRBD2; v_call: TRBV20-1; j_call: TRBJ2-7; cdr3_length: 17; clone_size: many; cdr3_nt: TGCAGTGCTAGAGGAGCCGGGAGGATGGGACTCCAGTACGAGCAGTACTTC; cdr3_aa: CSARGAGRMGLQYEQYF
d_call: NA; v_call: TRBV12-3/TRBV12-4; j_call: TRBJ2-2; cdr3_length: 15; clone_size: many; cdr3_nt: TGTGCCAGCAGCCTTTTCGGGCTGGGGGCCGGGGAGCTGTTTTTT; cdr3_aa: CASSLFGLGAGELFF
d_call: NA; v_call: TRBV7-2; j_call: TRBJ2-7; cdr3_length: 13; clone_size: NA; cdr3_nt: TGTGCCAGCCGATTATCCGGGTCTTACGAGCAGTACTTC; cdr3_aa: CASRLSGSYEQYF
d_call: NA; v_call: TRBV27; j_call: TRBJ2-7; cdr3_length: 14; clone_size: NA; cdr3_nt: TGTGCCAGCAGAAAAAACTGGGCCGACTACGAGCAGTACTTC; cdr3_aa: CASRKNWADYEQYF
d_call: TRBD2; v_call: TRBV24-1; j_call: TRBJ2-1; cdr3_length: 18; clone_size: few; cdr3_nt: TGTGCCACCAGTGATTCAGTGCGGCGGGAGGTCCCCTACAATGAGCAGTTCTTC; cdr3_aa: CATSDSVRREVPYNEQFF
d_call: TRBD1; v_call: TRBV12-3/TRBV12-4; j_call: TRBJ2-7; cdr3_length: 14; clone_size: NA; cdr3_nt: TGTGCCAGCAGTGCCGGGACAGTGCTTTACGAGCAGTACTTC; cdr3_aa: CASSAGTVLYEQYF
d_call: TRBD1; v_call: TRBV10-2; j_call: TRBJ2-1; cdr3_length: 19; clone_size: few; cdr3_nt: TGCGCCAGCAGTGAAAGATTCATCGTCCGGGACAGATGGCACAATGAGCAGTTCTTC; cdr3_aa: CASSERFIVRDRWHNEQFF
d_call: NA; v_call: TRBV7-2; j_call: TRBJ2-7; cdr3_length: 15; clone_size: few; cdr3_nt: TGTGCCAGCAGCTTAGCAGGGAGTGGGACCTACGAGCAGTACTTC; cdr3_aa: CASSLAGSGTYEQYF
d_call: NA; v_call: TRBV29-1; j_call: TRBJ2-7; cdr3_length: 13; clone_size: NA; cdr3_nt: TGCAGCGTTCAGGACGGGAGCTCCTACGAGCAGTACTTC; cdr3_aa: CSVQDGSSYEQYF
d_call: NA; v_call: TRBV7-6; j_call: TRBJ2-7; cdr3_length: 14; clone_size: NA; cdr3_nt: TGTGCCAGCAGCCCCGGGACGACCCGCTACGAGCAGTACTTC; cdr3_aa: CASSPGTTRYEQYF
d_call: TRBD1; v_call: TRBV29-1; j_call: TRBJ2-1; cdr3_length: 14; clone_size: NA; cdr3_nt: TGCAGCGTTGATGGGACAGGGAGGTACAATGAGCAGTTCTTC; cdr3_aa: CSVDGTGRYNEQFF
d_call: NA; v_call: TRBV20-1; j_call: TRBJ2-7; cdr3_length: 11; clone_size: many; cdr3_nt: TGCAGTGCCGGACAGTCCTACGAGCAGTACTTC; cdr3_aa: CSAGQSYEQYF
d_call: NA; v_call: TRBV5-1; j_call: TRBJ2-7; cdr3_length: 12; clone_size: many; cdr3_nt: TGCGCCAGCAGCTTTGGACCTGAGGAGCAGTACTTC; cdr3_aa: CASSFGPEEQYF
d_call: TRBD2; v_call: TRBV7-9; j_call: TRBJ2-7; cdr3_length: 16; clone_size: NA; cdr3_nt: TGTGCCAGCAGCAAAACAACAGCGGGAGTAGGCTACGAGCAGTACTTC; cdr3_aa: CASSKTTAGVGYEQYF
d_call: TRBD2; v_call: TRBV13; j_call: TRBJ2-7; cdr3_length: 17; clone_size: few; cdr3_nt: TGTGCCAGCAGCTTAGGGGGGACTAGCGGATTCCAGGACGAGCAGTACTTC; cdr3_aa: CASSLGGTSGFQDEQYF
d_call: TRBD2; v_call: TRBV7-9; j_call: TRBJ2-1; cdr3_length: 15; clone_size: NA; cdr3_nt: TGTGCCAGCAGCTTAGCTAGCGGGAGCGCCAATGAGCAGTTCTTC; cdr3_aa: CASSLASGSANEQFF
d_call: NA; v_call: TRBV5-1; j_call: TRBJ2-7; cdr3_length: 13; clone_size: many; cdr3_nt: TGCGCCAGCAGCCTGGACGGCTTCTACGAGCAGTACTTC; cdr3_aa: CASSLDGFYEQYF
d_call: NA; v_call: TRBV4-3; j_call: TRBJ2-7; cdr3_length: 15; clone_size: NA; cdr3_nt: TGCGCCAGCAGCCAATGGAGAGGAGGGCCCTACGAGCAGTACTTC; cdr3_aa: CASSQWRGGPYEQYF
d_call: NA; v_call: TRBV4-3; j_call: TRBJ1-2; cdr3_length: 12; clone_size: few; cdr3_nt: TGCGCCAGCAGCCATGACAACTATGGCTACACCTTC; cdr3_aa: CASSHDNYGYTF
d_call: TRBD2; v_call: TRBV7-6; j_call: TRBJ2-7; cdr3_length: 16; clone_size: NA; cdr3_nt: TGTGCCAGCAGCGGAGGGACTAGCGGGAACCCCTACGAGCAGTACTTC; cdr3_aa: CASSGGTSGNPYEQYF
d_call: TRBD2; v_call: TRBV4-3; j_call: TRBJ2-3; cdr3_length: 16; clone_size: many; cdr3_nt: TGCGCCAGCAGCCAAAGAACGGGAGGAGGGGCAGATACGCAGTATTTT; cdr3_aa: CASSQRTGGGADTQYF
d_call: TRBD2; v_call: TRBV25-1; j_call: TRBJ2-1; cdr3_length: 21; clone_size: NA; cdr3_nt: TGTGCCAGCAGTGGCTTCAGGACTAGCGGGAGGGTGGAACCTTCCTACAATGAGCAGTTCTTC; cdr3_aa: CASSGFRTSGRVEPSYNEQFF
d_call: TRBD1; v_call: TRBV20-1; j_call: TRBJ2-5; cdr3_length: 14; clone_size: few; cdr3_nt: TGCAGTGCTATGAGGGACAGGGGAGCGAAGACCCAGTACTTC; cdr3_aa: CSAMRDRGAKTQYF
d_call: NA; v_call: TRBV6-2/TRBV6-3; j_call: TRBJ2-2; cdr3_length: 17; clone_size: few; cdr3_nt: TGTGCCAGCAGTTATACACTGCGGGACCTTGGCACCGGGGAGCTGTTTTTT; cdr3_aa: CASSYTLRDLGTGELFF